The rows below give T cell receptor beta chains drawn from one sample of a study of Graves' ophthalmopathy and Graves' hyperthyroidism. Each CDR3 protein is one row after TCRdb ran MiXCR on the multiplex PCR reads. The sample holds about 390,000 distinct CDR3 sequences, about a sixth seen once. The sequenced sample was peripheral blood. Source of these receptors: an adult woman with stable Graves' hyperthyroidism. CDR3s include the opening cysteine and the closing phenylalanine or tryptophan. The order of the fields is J gene, D gene, V gene, CDR3 protein. D genes are given only for firm matches.

TRBJ2-7	NA	TRBV11-2	CASSPPGTRWEQYF
TRBJ1-3	TRBD1	TRBV11-2	CASSSPRGTGNTIYF
TRBJ2-2	TRBD2	TRBV27	CASSLLGTRRGTGELFF
TRBJ2-2	NA	TRBV27	CASSLDYRAGTGELFF
TRBJ2-6	NA	TRBV30	CAWDGHSGANVLTF
TRBJ2-5	TRBD1	TRBV6-1	CASSPQGYQETQYF
TRBJ2-6	TRBD1	TRBV10-3	CATSRDRGGPGANVLTF
TRBJ2-5	NA	TRBV10-3	CAISESFQGGFAAQYF
TRBJ2-1	TRBD2	TRBV2	CASSQMGLATYNEQFF
TRBJ1-1	TRBD1	TRBV7-8	CASSSGQGRVNTEAFF
TRBJ2-4	TRBD1	TRBV7-9	CASSTRQGWTVGAKNIQYF
TRBJ2-7	NA	TRBV4-3	CASSQGRGTYEQYF
TRBJ1-5	NA	TRBV30	CAWSLRAGTNSNQPQHF
TRBJ2-2	NA	TRBV29-1	CSVDLGGTGELFF
TRBJ1-1	NA	TRBV20-1	CSASGTRNTEAFF
TRBJ1-5	TRBD1	TRBV28	CASSILPGQGDQPQHF
TRBJ2-6	NA	TRBV6-5	CASSYSVAGPGANVLTF
TRBJ1-2	TRBD1	TRBV30	CAWSGAGQVTYGYTF
TRBJ2-7	NA	TRBV20-1	CKVGGGSYEQYF
TRBJ2-3	TRBD1	TRBV20-1	CSAKGQGAADTQYF
TRBJ2-2	NA	TRBV5-5	CAPKRTGELCF
TRBJ2-7	NA	TRBV30	CAWSVRRGVEQYF
TRBJ2-2	NA	TRBV6-2/TRBV6-3	CASSYESLGRGDTGELFF
TRBJ2-7	NA	TRBV29-1	CSGGATSYEQYF
TRBJ1-5	NA	TRBV6-5	CASSYSGVRGDQPQHF
TRBJ2-7	TRBD2	TRBV10-2	CASSISGSWGSYEQYF
TRBJ2-6	TRBD1	TRBV28	CASSWTGSSSGANVLTF
TRBJ1-2	TRBD1	TRBV12-3/TRBV12-4	CASSLTGNYGYTF
TRBJ2-7	NA	TRBV6-5	CASSSSRDSNF
TRBJ1-2	TRBD1	TRBV28	CASTDRGDGYTF
TRBJ2-7	TRBD2	TRBV6-2/TRBV6-3	CASSPGTSGRSPYEQYF
TRBJ2-5	NA	TRBV29-1	CSVEDQGRGGETQYF